This T cell receptor (beta chain) was identified during a study of siplizumab effects on memory and regulatory T cells. General observations from the study: For mappable alloreactive CD4+ clones, the mean Treg-derived fraction was nearly 70% with siplizumab and roughly 25% in controls.

Remarks on this clone: Its antigen remains unidentified.

The CDR3 extends over 13 amino acids. The V gene end was trimmed by 5 bases and the J gene end by 5 bases; junction bases not matched to a gene: 6. CDR1 and CDR2 (germline): SGHVS, FQNEAQ. TCRdb's copy holds only in-frame clones and misses some; the assay was immunoSEQ multiplex PCR. The repertoire consists of fewer than 45,000 clones, with about 90% occurring once and the leading ten covering roughly 0.25%. The source material was naive CD4+ T cells sorted from blood. The gene calls are TRBV7-8 and TRBJ2-7; 7 bases line up with TRBD1. The TCR originated in a human donor in good health. CDR3 DNA sequence: TGTGCCAGCAGCCCTGACAGGGACAACGAGCAGTACTTC. Protein: CASSPDRDNEQYF.